Listed here are 15 T cell receptor beta chains from one sample, sequenced in a study of OX40 agonist ivuxolimab in advanced cancers. Data came from immunoSEQ multiplex PCR; TCRdb stores just in-frame clones and leaves some out. This table has about 24,000 clones, roughly 77% appearing once. Here the sequenced sample was CD4+ or CD8+ T cells sorted from blood, taken in a trial of the OX40 agonist ivuxolimab. The receptors stem from an adult with an advanced solid tumor such as melanoma, head and neck, liver or kidney cancer.

This clone was picked up a small number of times. V and J are TRBV27 and TRBJ2-7; D is unclear. The V gene's germline CDR1 is MNHEY and CDR2 SMNVEV (reference sequence). Trimming cost V 4 bases and J 3 bases, with 4 bases left between them. The length of the CDR3 is 11 residues. This chain's CDR3 is CASSSLYEQYF. In DNA form, the CDR3 reads TGTGCCAGCAGTTCCCTCTACGAGCAGTACTTC.

A word on this clone: A much larger clone is a single base away; this may be a read error. Different DNA sequences within this sample yield the same CDR3. V is TRBV28 and J is TRBJ1-1; weak D call: TRBD1 (6 bases). CDR1 and CDR2 (germline): MDHEN, SYDVKM. Trimming took off 4 bases at V and 8 bases at J, with 14 bases between the two ends. The CDR3 runs 13 residues. The CDR3 region is CASSWEHRVEAFF. In DNA, the CDR3 is TGTGCCAGCAGTTGGGAGCACAGGGTCGAAGCTTTCTTT.

V gene TRBV18 combines with J gene TRBJ1-5; no reliable D call. This CDR3 has 14 amino acids. Germline CDR1 KGHSH, CDR2 LQKENI. V was shortened by 3 bases and J by 9 bases, with 15 bases between the two germline ends. CDR3 DNA sequence: TGTGCCAGCTCACCGGCTATGGAAGGGCGGCCCCAGCATTTT. This translates into CASSPAMEGRPQHF.

This rearrangement joins TRBV29-1 to TRBJ2-7; 7 bases line up with TRBD1. CDR3 length: 13 residues. Germline V gives CDR1 SQVTM, CDR2 ANQGSEA. V shed 7 bases and J 3 bases; nucleotides not matched to a gene: 9. In nucleotides, the CDR3 is TGCAGCGCCTCGGACAGGAAAAACTACGAGCAGTACTTC. This codes for CSASDRKNYEQYF.

The gene calls are TRBV5-1 and TRBJ2-7, with 12 bases that match TRBD1. CDR1 and CDR2 (germline): SGHRS, YFSETQ. Germline trimming cut 0 bases from V and 5 bases from J; bases unmatched to any gene: 3. The CDR3 contains 15 residues. The CDR3 DNA sequence: TGCGCCAGCAGCTTGGTGGGGACAGGGGGCCACGAGCAGTACTTC. Protein: CASSLVGTGGHEQYF. The whole variable domain, remainder taken from reference TRBV5-1 and TRBJ2-7, is KAGVTQTPRYLIKTRGQQVTLSCSPISGHRSVSWYQQTPGQGLQFLFEYFSETQRNKGNFPGRFSGRQFSNSRSEMNVSTLELGDSALYLCASSLVGTGGHEQYFGPGTRLTVT.

V usage is TRBV4-2 and J usage is TRBJ2-5; D is perhaps TRBD2 (5 bases). CDR1 and CDR2 (germline): LGHNA, YNFKEQ. The CDR3 covers 14 residues. V was cut by 1 base and J by 5 bases, with 11 bases left in between. Here the CDR3 reads CASSQGRGMETQYF. In DNA form, the CDR3 reads TGTGCCAGCAGCCAAGGGAGAGGGATGGAGACCCAGTACTTC.

The chain joins TRBV5-8 to TRBJ2-1; 16 nucleotides align to TRBD2. There are 18 residues in the CDR3. The junction had 12 bases not matched to a gene; V was cut back by 4 bases and J by 8 bases. Per germline, CDR1 SGHTS and CDR2 YDEGEE. The CDR3, as DNA: TGTGCCAGCAGCCTTCAGACGGGACTAGCGGGAGGGCCGTATGAGCAGTTCTTC. It encodes CASSLQTGLAGGPYEQFF.

The rearrangement uses TRBV16 and TRBJ2-7; TRBD1 matches at 8 bases. This CDR3 region has 14 residues. Trimming took 4 bases from V and 2 from J; bases not matched to a gene: 4. Per germline, CDR1 KGHSY and CDR2 FQNENV. The CDR3 DNA follows: TGTGCCAGCAGCCTCCGGACAGGGACCTACGAGCAGTACTTC. It specifies CASSLRTGTYEQYF.

V usage is TRBV6-1 and J usage is TRBJ2-7, with D possibly being TRBD1 (6 bases). The V end was cut by 8 bases, the J end by 6 bases, with 23 bases between. The CDR3 sequence is 15 residues long. Germline V CDR1 and CDR2: MNHNS, SASEGT. The CDR3 reads CASATGSMPSSEQYF. In nucleotides, the CDR3 is TGTGCCAGCGCGACAGGTTCCATGCCTTCGAGCGAGCAGTACTTC.

This clone was recorded only once. This chain links TRBV6-5 with TRBJ1-2, with D tentatively TRBD1 (6 bases). The CDR3 extends over 15 amino acids. V shed 0 bases and J shed 6 bases, with 14 bases lying between them. The germline CDR1 and CDR2 sequences are MNHEY and SVGAGI. The CDR3 bases are TGTGCCAGCAGTTACTCGGGGGGGCAGGGCCATGGCTACACCTTC. Protein sequence: CASSYSGGQGHGYTF.

This clone was detected once. The J gene is TRBJ2-7, the V gene TRBV30; no clear D gene. The CDR3 loop spans 14 amino acids. The V and J ends lost 1 base and 2 bases respectively, with 12 bases between them. Germline loops: CDR1 GTSNPN, CDR2 SVGIG (reference sequence). The CDR3 sequence: CAWSGGIRTYEQYF. The CDR3, as DNA: TGTGCCTGGAGTGGTGGTATCAGGACCTACGAGCAGTACTTC.

This clone was counted only a few times. The chain carries TRBV19 and TRBJ2-1; TRBD2 aligns across 13 bases. There are 15 residues in the CDR3. After removal of 1 base from V and 6 bases from J, the junction contained 0 bases not matched to a gene. The germline CDR1 and CDR2 sequences are LNHDA and SQIVND (reference sequence). CDR3 in DNA: TGTGCCAGTAGTATAGGGACTAGCGGGAGCAATGAGCAGTTCTTC. Its translation: CASSIGTSGSNEQFF.

The CDR3, as DNA: TGTGCCACCACGGACAGTACCTACGAGCAGTACTTC. Protein sequence: CATTDSTYEQYF. The chain has TRBV6-5 and TRBJ2-7, with a weak D call TRBD1 (6 bases). Germline V lookup: CDR1 MNHEY, CDR2 SVGAGI. This CDR3 has 12 residues. V shed 10 bases and J shed 2 bases, with 12 bases lying between them.

The chain combines TRBV5-1 with TRBJ2-7; maybe TRBD1 (6 bases). Germline CDR1 and CDR2: SGHRS and YFSETQ. The ends were cut back, 1 base at V and 6 bases at J, with 17 bases in the middle. The CDR3 runs to 15 residues. DNA for the CDR3: TGCGCCAGCAGCTTGACGGGCAGGGGCCGCTCCGAGCAGTACTTC. This sequence encodes CASSLTGRGRSEQYF.

In nucleotides, the CDR3 is TGTGCCAGCAGCTTAGTCGGGAGTTCCTACAATGAGCAGTTCTTC. Protein sequence: CASSLVGSSYNEQFF. The genes are TRBV7-2 and TRBJ2-1; D possibly corresponds to TRBD2 (6 bases). Germline V gives CDR1 SGHTA, CDR2 FQGNSA. CDR3 length: 15 amino acids. Trimming shortened V by 1 base and J by 1 base, and 8 bases separated the two germline ends.